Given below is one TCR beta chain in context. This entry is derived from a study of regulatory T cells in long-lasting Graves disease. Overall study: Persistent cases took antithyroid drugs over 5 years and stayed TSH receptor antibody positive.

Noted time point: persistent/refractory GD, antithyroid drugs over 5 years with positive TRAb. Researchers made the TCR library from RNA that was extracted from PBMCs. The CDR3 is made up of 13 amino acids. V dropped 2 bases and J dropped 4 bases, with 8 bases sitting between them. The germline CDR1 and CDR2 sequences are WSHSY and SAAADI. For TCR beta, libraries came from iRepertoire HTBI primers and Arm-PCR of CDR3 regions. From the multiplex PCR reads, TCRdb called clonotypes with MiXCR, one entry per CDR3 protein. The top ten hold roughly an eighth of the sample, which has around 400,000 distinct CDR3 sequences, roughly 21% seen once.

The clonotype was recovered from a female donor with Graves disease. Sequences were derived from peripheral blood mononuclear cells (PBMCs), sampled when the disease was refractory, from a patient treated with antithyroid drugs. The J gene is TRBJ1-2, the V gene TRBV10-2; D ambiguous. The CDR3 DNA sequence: TGCGCCAGCAGTGAGGGTCGGGGCTATGGCTACACCTTC. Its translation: CASSEGRGYGYTF.